This T cell receptor (beta chain) originates from a study of CD8 T cells in Susac syndrome. Sequencing of TCR beta was undertaken in CD8+ and CD4+ T cells derived from blood. TEMRA cells were FACS-enriched, while CD8+ and CD4+ T cells were negatively isolated. This CDR3 is 13 amino acids long. Germline V lookup: CDR1 DFQATT, CDR2 SNEGSKA (reference sequence). V was pared by 6 bases and J by 6 bases, with 10 bases of the junction left unmatched. This clonotype was recorded only once. The antigen is undetermined. Study results and caveats: The authors acknowledged that the study's TCR sequencing and HLA analysis involved relatively few individuals.

RNA totalling roughly 0.45 to 1 ug underwent reverse transcription with random hexamers. Multiplex immunoSEQ PCR targeted 54 Vbeta and 13 Jbeta TCR beta segments. MiXCR, applied by TCRdb to the immunoSEQ multiplex PCR reads, yields one record per CDR3 protein. The sample records about 150,000 distinct CDR3 sequences, roughly 95% being singletons. Sequencing was performed on CD4+ T cells from PBMCs. This clonotype was obtained from a human donor with multiple sclerosis. V is TRBV20-1 and J is TRBJ1-2, with 7 bases fitting TRBD1. This CDR3 is CSAKTGSEHGYTF. The CDR3 nucleotides read TGCAGTGCCAAGACAGGGAGTGAGCATGGCTACACCTTC.